Listed here is a single TCR beta chain. The entry originates in a study of cytotoxic CD8 clonotypes in ibrutinib-treated CLL. CDR3 size: 13 residues. V was trimmed by 3 bases and J by 2 bases, leaving 7 bases between them. The germline V gene has CDR1 MNHEY and CDR2 SVGAGI. Sequencing was performed with immunoSEQ multiplex PCR; in TCRdb, only in-frame clones are kept and a portion is missing. Of 40,000 to 55,000 clones in the sample, less than 90% were seen once. This receptor was obtained from a human donor with chronic lymphocytic leukemia. The specimen comprised PBMCs, sampled after 24 months of ibrutinib treatment. This chain joins TRBV6-5 and TRBJ1-2, with D tentatively TRBD1 (6 bases). CDR3 sequence: CASSYTGNYGYTF. The CDR3 bases are TGTGCCAGCAGTTATACAGGGAACTATGGCTACACCTTC.